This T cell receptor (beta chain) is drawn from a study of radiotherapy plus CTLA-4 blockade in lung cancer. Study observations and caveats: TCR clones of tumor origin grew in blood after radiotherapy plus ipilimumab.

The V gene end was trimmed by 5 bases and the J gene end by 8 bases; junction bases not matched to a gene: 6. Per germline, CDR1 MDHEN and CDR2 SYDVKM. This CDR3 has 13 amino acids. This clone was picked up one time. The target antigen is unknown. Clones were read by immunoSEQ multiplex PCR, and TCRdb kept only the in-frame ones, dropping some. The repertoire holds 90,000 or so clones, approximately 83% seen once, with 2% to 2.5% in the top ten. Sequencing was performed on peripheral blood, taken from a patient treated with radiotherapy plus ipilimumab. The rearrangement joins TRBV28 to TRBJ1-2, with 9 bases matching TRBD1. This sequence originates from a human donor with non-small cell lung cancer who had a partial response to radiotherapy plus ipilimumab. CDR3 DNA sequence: TGTGCCAGCAGTACAGGGGGCGCCCCGGGCTACACCTTC. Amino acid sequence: CASSTGGAPGYTF.